This note documents a single T cell receptor beta chain sequence. The antigen remains unidentified. The germline gives CDR1 MNHEY, CDR2 SMNVEV (reference sequence). Trimming left V 6 bases short and J 0 bases short, with 16 bases between. The CDR3 extends over 16 amino acids. Only in-frame clones appear in the TCRdb table, and some are missing; sequencing was by immunoSEQ multiplex PCR. The data contain 35,000 to 45,000 clones, roughly 80% of them singletons. The data belong to a study of memory CD4+ T cells and cytomegalovirus serostatus. Overall study: This sample comes from healthy Belgian adults, 9 CMV seropositive, some 22 seronegative.

Single viable CD3+CD4+CD8-CD45RO+ cells were sorted as the memory CD4+ T cells. Serum IgG to CMV pp150, pp28, p38 and p52 defined serostatus. Study-wide points: Median bootstrapped AUC for CMV status was just under 0.97 originally, less than 0.92 US-trained.

This rearrangement joins TRBV27 to TRBJ2-3; D is undetermined. The sample consisted of memory CD4+ T cells from blood. The sequence derives from an adult in good health and CMV-seronegative. In DNA, the CDR3 is TGTGCCAGCAGCCGTAACGGCGTCCCTAGCACAGATACGCAGTATTTT. Its translation: CASSRNGVPSTDTQYF.